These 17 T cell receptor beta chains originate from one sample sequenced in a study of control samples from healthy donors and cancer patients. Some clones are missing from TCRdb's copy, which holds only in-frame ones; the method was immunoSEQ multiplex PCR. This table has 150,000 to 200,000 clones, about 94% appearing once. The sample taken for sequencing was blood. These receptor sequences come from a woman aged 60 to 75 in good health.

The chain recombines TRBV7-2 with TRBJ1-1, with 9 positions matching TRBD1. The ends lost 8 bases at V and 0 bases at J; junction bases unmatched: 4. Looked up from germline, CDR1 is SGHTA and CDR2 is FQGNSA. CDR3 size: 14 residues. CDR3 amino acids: CASGGTGLNTEAFF. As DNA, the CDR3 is TGTGCCAGCGGGGGGACAGGGCTGAACACTGAAGCTTTCTTT.

CDR3 amino acids: CASSKACCDSDSFYEQYF. The CDR3 DNA follows: TGTGCCAGCAGCAAAGCCTGCTGTGATTCGGACTCTTTTTACGAGCAGTACTTC. This chain links TRBV21-1 with TRBJ2-7; the DNA was not compared with TRBD2, the D call given in the table. TRBV21-1 counts as a pseudogene. This CDR3 contains 18 residues.

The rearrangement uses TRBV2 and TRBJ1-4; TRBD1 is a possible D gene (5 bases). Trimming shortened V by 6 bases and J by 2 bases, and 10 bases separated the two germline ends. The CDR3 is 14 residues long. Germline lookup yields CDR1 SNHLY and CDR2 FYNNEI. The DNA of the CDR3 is TGTGCCAGCAGCGCAGGGTTCACTAATGAAAAACTGTTTTTT. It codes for CASSAGFTNEKLFF.

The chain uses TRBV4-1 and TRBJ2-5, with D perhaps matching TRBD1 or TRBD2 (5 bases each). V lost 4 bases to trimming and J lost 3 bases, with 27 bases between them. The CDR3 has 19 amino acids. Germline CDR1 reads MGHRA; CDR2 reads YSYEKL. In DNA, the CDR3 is TGCGCCAGCAGCCCTACCAGGGTAGCGCAGCCCACGGGGAAAGAGACCCAGTACTTC. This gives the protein CASSPTRVAQPTGKETQYF.

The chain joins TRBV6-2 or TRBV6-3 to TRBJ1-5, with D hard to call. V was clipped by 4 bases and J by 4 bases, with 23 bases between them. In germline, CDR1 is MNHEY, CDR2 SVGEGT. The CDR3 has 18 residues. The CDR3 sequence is CASSWVMSRLSSNQPQHF. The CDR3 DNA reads TGTGCCAGCAGTTGGGTCATGAGTCGTCTCTCTTCTAATCAGCCCCAGCATTTT.

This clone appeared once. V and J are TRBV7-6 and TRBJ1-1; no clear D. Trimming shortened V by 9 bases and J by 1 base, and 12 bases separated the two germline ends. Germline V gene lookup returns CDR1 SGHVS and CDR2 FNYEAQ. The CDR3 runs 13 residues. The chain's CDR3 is CASRRLPNTEAFF. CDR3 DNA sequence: TGTGCCAGTAGGAGGCTGCCGAACACTGAAGCTTTCTTT.

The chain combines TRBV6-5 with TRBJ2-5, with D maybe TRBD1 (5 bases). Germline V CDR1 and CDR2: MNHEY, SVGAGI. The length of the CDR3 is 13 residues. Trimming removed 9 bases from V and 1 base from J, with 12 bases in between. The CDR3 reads CASISDTQETQYF. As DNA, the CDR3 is TGTGCCAGTATTTCGGACACCCAAGAGACCCAGTACTTC.

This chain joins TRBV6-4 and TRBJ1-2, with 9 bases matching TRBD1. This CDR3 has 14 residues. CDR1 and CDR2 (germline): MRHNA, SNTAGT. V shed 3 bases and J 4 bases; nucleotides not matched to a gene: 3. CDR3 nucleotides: TGTGCCAGCAGTGAAGCGGGACAGGGCTATGGCTACACCTTC. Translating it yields CASSEAGQGYGYTF.

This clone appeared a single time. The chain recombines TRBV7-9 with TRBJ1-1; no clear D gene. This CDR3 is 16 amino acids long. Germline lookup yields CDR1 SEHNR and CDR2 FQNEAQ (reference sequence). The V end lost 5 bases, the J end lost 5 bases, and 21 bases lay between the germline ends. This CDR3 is CASSPYGLREVTEAFF. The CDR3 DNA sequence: TGTGCCAGCAGCCCATACGGGCTAAGGGAGGTAACTGAAGCTTTCTTT.

For the CDR3, the DNA is TGTGCCAGCAGCGGCACCGGGACGGACAATGAAAAACTGTTTTTT. This codes for CASSGTGTDNEKLFF. This chain uses TRBV3-1 (or the pseudogene TRBV3-2) with TRBJ1-4, with D possibly TRBD1 on 5 matching bases. The CDR3 runs 15 residues. Trimming left V 5 bases short and J 5 bases short, with 15 bases between. CDR1 and CDR2 (germline): LGHDT, YNNKEL (reference sequence).

The CDR3 DNA reads TGCGCCAGCAGCCAACTGACAGGTTCCTCCTACGAGCAGTACTTC. As protein: CASSQLTGSSYEQYF. This chain uses TRBV4-3 with TRBJ2-7; tentative D call: TRBD1 (6 bases). This CDR3 has 15 amino acids. Germline loops: CDR1 LGHNA, CDR2 YSLEER. Trimming left V 2 bases short and J 0 bases short, with 11 bases between.

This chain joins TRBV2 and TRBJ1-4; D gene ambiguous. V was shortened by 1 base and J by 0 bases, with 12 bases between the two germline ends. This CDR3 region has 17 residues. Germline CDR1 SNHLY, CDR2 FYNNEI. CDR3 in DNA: TGTGCCAGCAGTGAAGGGGGTGGGAGAGCAACTAATGAAAAACTGTTTTTT. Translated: CASSEGGGRATNEKLFF.

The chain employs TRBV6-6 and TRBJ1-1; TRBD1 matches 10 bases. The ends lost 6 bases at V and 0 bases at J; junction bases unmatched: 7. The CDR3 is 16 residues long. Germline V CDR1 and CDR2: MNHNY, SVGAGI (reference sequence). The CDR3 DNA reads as TGTGCCAGCAGCGCCGGGACAGGGGTTATGAACACTGAAGCTTTCTTT. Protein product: CASSAGTGVMNTEAFF.

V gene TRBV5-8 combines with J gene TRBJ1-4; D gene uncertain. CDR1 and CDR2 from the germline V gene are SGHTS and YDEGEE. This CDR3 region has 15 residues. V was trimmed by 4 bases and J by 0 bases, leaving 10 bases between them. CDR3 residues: CASSQRTATNEKLFF. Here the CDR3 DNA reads TGTGCCAGCAGCCAAAGGACGGCAACTAATGAAAAACTGTTTTTT.

This CDR3 is CASSYRGDSPQETQYF. The CDR3 bases are TGTGCCAGCAGTTACAGGGGGGACAGTCCCCAAGAGACCCAGTACTTC. This rearrangement joins TRBV6-5 to TRBJ2-5; weak D call: TRBD1 (7 bases). CDR3 length: 16 residues. The V end lost 2 bases, the J end lost 1 base, and 14 bases lay between the germline ends. Germline values: CDR1 MNHEY, CDR2 SVGAGI.

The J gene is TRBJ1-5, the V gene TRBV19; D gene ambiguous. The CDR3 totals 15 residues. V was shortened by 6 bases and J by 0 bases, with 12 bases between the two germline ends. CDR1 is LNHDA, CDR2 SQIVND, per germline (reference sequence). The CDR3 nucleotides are TGTGCCAGTAGATTGGGGAGTGGTAGCAATCAGCCCCAGCATTTT. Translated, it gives CASRLGSGSNQPQHF.

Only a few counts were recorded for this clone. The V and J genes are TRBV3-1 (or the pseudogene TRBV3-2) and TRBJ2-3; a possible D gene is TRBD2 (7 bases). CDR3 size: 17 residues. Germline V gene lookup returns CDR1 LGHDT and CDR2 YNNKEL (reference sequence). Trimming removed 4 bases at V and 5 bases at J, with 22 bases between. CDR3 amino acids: CASSRQAGAPPGDTQYF. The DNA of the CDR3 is TGTGCCAGCAGCCGACAGGCGGGGGCCCCTCCGGGAGATACGCAGTATTTT.